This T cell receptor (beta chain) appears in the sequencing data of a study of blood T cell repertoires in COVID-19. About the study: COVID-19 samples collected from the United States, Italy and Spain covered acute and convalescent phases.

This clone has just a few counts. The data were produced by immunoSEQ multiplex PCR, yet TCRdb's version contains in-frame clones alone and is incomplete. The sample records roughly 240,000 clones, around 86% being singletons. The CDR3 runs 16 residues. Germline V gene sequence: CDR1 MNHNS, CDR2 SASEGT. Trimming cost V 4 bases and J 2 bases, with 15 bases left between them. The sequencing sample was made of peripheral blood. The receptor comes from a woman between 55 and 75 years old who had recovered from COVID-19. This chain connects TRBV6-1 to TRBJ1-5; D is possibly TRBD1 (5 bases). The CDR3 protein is CASSGTTGGGNQPQHF. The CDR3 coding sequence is TGTGCCAGCAGTGGCACCACGGGGGGAGGCAATCAGCCCCAGCATTTT.